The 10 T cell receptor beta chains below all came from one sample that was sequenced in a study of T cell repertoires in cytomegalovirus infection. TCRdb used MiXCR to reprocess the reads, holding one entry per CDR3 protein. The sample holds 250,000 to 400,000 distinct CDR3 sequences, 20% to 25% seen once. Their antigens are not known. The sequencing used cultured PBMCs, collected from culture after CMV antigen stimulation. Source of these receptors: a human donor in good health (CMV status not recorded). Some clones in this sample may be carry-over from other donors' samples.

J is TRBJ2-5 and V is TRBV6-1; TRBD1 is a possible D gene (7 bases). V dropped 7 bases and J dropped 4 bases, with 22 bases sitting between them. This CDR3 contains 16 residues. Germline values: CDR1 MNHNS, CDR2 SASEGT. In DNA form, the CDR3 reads TGTGCCAGCACCGAATCTCCGGAGGGGGCGGGAGAGACCCAGTACTTC. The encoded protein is CASTESPEGAGETQYF.

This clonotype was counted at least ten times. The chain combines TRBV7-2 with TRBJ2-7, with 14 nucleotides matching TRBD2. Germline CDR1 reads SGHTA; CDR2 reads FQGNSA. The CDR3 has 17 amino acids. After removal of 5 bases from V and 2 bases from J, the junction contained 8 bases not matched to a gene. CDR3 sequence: CASSPMGLAGVTYEQYF. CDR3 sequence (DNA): TGTGCCAGCAGCCCAATGGGACTAGCGGGAGTCACCTACGAGCAGTACTTC.

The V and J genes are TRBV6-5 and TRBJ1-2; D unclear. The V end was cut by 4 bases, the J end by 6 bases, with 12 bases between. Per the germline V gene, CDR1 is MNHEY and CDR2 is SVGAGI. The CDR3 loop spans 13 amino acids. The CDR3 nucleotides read TGTGCCAGCAGTTGGCGTAATGTGGATGGCTACACCTTC. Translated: CASSWRNVDGYTF.

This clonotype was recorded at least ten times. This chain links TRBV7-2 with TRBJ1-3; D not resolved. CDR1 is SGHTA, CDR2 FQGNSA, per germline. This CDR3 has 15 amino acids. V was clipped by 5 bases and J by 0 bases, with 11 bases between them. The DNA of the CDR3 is TGTGCCAGCAGCGAGGTGGTCCGCTCTGGAAACACCATATATTTT. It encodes CASSEVVRSGNTIYF.

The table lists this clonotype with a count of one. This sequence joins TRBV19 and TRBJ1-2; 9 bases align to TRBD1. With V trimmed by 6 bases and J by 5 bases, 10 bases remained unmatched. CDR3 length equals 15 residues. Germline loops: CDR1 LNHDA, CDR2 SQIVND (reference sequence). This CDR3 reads CASRTGGGPLYGYTF. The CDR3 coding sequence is TGTGCCAGTAGAACAGGGGGCGGACCCCTTTATGGCTACACCTTC.

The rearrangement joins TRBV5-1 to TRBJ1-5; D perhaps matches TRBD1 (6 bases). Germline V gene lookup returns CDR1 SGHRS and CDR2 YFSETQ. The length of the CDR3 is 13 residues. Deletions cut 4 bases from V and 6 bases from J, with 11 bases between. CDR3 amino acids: CASSPGQIQPQHF. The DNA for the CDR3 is TGCGCCAGCAGCCCAGGACAGATTCAGCCCCAGCATTTT.

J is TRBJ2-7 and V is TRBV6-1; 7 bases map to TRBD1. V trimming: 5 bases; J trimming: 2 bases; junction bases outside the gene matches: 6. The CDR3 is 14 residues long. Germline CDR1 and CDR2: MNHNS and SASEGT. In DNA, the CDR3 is TGTGCCAGCAGTCTTTCGGGACAGACCTACGAGCAGTACGTC. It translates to CASSLSGQTYEQYV.

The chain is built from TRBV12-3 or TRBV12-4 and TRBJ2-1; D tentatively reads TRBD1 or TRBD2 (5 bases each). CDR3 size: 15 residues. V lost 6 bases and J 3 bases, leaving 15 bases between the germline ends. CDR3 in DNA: TGTGCCAGCAGGCTGATCGGGGCGGGCTACAATGAGCAGTTCTTC. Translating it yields CASRLIGAGYNEQFF.

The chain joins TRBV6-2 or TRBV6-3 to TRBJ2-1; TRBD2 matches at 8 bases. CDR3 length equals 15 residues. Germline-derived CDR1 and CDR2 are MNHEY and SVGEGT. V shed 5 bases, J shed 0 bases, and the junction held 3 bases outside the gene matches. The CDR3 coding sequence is TGTGCCAGCAGTCAAAGCGGGGGCTCCTACAATGAGCAGTTCTTC. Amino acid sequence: CASSQSGGSYNEQFF.

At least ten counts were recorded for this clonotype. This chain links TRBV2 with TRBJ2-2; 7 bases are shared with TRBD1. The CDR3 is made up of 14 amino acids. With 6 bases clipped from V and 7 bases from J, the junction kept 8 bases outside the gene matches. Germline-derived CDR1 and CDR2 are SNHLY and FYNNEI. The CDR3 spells CASSPTRQGGELFF. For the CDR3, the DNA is TGTGCCAGCAGCCCCACGAGACAGGGCGGGGAGCTGTTTTTT.